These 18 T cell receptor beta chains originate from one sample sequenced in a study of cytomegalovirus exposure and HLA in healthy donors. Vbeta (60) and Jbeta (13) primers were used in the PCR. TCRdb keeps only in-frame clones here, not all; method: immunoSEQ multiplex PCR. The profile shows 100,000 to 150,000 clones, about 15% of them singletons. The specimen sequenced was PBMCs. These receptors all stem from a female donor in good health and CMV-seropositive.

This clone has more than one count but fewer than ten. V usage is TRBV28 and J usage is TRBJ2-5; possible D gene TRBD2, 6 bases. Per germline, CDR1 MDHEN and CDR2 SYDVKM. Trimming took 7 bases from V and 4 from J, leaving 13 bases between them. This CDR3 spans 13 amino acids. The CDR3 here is CASIPWGGETQYF. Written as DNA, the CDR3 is TGTGCCAGCATCCCCTGGGGAGGAGAGACCCAGTACTTC. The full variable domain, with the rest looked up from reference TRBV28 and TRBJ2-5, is DVKVTQSSRYLVKRTGEKVFLECVQDMDHENMFWYRQDPGLGLRLIYFSYDVKMKEKGDIPEGYSVSREKKERFSLILESASTNQTSMYLCASIPWGGETQYFGPGTRLLVL.

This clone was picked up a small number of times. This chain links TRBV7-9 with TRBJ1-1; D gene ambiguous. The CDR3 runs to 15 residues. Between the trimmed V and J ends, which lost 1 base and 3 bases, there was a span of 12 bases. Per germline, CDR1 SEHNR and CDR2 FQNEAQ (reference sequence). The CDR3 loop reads CASSLGAIPDTEAFF. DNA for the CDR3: TGTGCCAGCAGCTTAGGGGCTATTCCGGACACTGAAGCTTTCTTT.

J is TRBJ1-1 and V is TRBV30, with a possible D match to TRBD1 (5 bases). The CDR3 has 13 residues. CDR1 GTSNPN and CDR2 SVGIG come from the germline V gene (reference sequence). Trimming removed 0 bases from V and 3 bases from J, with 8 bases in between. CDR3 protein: CAWSVQVDTEAFF. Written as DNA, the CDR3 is TGTGCCTGGAGTGTACAGGTCGACACTGAAGCTTTCTTT. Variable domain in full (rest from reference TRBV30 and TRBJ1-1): SQTIHQWPATLVQPVGSPLSLECTVEGTSNPNLYWYRQAAGRGLQLLFYSVGIGQISSEVPQNLSASRPQDRQFILSSKKLLLSDSGFYLCAWSVQVDTEAFFGQGTRLTVV.

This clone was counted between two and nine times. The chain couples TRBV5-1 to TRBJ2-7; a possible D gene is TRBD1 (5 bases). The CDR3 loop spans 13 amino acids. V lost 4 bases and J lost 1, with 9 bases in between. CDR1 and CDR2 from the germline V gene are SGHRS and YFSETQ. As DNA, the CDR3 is TGCGCCAGCAGCGCGCAGGGATCCTACGAGCAGTACTTC. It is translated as CASSAQGSYEQYF.

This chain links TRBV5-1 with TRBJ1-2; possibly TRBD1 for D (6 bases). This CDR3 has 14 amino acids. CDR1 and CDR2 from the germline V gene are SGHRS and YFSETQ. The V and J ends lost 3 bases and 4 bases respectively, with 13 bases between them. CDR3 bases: TGCGCCAGCAGCTACGGGGGGGCTGGCTATGGCTACACCTTC. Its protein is CASSYGGAGYGYTF.

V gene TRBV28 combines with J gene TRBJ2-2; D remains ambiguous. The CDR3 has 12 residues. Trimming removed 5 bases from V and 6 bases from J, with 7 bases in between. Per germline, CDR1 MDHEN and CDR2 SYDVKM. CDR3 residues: CASSDWPGELFF. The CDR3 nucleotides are TGTGCCAGCAGTGATTGGCCCGGGGAGCTGTTTTTT.

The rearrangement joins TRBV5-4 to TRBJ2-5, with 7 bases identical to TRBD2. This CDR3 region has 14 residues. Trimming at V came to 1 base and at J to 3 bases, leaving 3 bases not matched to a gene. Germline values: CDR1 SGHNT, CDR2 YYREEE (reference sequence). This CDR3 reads CASSLSGTKETQYF. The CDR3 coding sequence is TGTGCCAGCAGCTTGTCAGGGACTAAAGAGACCCAGTACTTC.

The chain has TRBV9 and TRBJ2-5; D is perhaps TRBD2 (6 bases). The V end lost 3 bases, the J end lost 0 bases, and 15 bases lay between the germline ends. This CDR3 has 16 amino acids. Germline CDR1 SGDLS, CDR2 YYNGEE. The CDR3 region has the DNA TGTGCCAGCAGCGCGCAGGGAGGCGGGTACCAAGAGACCCAGTACTTC. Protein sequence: CASSAQGGGYQETQYF.

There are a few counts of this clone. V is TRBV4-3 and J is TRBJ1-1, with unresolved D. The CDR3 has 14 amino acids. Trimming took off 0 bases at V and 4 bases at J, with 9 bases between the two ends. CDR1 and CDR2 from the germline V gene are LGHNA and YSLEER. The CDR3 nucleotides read TGCGCCAGCAGCCAAGAGCCAGGAAGCACTGAAGCTTTCTTT. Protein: CASSQEPGSTEAFF.

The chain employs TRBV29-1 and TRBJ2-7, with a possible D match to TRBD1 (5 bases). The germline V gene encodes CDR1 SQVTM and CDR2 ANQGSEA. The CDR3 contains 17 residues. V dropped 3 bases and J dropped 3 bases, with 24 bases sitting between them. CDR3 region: CSVDPDALLSGIYEQYF. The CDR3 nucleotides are TGCAGCGTTGATCCGGACGCACTACTTTCAGGGATCTACGAGCAGTACTTC.

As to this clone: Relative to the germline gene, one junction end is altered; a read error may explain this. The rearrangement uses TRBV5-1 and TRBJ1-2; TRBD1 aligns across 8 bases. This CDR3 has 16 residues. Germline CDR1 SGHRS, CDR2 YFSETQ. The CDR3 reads CASSLSEPHGGQVDAF. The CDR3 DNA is TGCGCCAGCAGCTTGTCGGAACCACATGGGGGACAGGTCGATGCCTTC.

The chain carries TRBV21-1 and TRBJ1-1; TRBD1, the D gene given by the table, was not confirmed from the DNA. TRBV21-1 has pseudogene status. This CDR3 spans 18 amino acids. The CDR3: CASSKDLRVSEGVCEAFF. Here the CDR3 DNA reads TGTGCCAGCAGCAAAGATCTCAGGGTCTCTGAGGGGGTATGTGAAGCTTTCTTT.

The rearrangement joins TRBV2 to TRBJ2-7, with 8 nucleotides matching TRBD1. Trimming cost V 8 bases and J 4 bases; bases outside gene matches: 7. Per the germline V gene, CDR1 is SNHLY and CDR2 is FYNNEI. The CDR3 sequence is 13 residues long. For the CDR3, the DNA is TGTGCCAGCCAGGACAGGGCAGCTTACGAGCAGTACTTC. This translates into CASQDRAAYEQYF.

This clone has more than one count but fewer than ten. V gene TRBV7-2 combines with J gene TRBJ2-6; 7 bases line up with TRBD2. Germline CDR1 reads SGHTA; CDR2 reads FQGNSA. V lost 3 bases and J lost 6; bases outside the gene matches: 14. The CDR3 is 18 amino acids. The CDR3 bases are TGTGCCAGCAGCTTGGGGGGGTCCGCTTTGGACTTGGCCAACGTCCTGACTTTC. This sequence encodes CASSLGGSALDLANVLTF. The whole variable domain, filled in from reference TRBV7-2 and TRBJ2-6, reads GAGVSQSPSNKVTEKGKDVELRCDPISGHTALYWYRQSLGQGLEFLIYFQGNSAPDKSGLPSDRFSAERTGGSVSTLTIQRTQQEDSAVYLCASSLGGSALDLANVLTFGAGSRLTVL.

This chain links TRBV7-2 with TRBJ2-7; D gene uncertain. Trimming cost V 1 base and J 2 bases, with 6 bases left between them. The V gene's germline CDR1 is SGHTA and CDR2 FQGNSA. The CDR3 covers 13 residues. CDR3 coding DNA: TGTGCCAGCAGCTTAGGAGTTCCCTACGAGCAGTACTTC. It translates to CASSLGVPYEQYF.

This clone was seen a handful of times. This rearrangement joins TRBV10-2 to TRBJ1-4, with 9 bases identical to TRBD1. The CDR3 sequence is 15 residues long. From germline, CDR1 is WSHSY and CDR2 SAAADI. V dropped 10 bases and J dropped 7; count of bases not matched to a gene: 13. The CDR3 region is CATYGTGRWSEKLFF. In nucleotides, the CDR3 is TGCGCCACGTACGGGACAGGGAGGTGGAGTGAAAAACTGTTTTTT.

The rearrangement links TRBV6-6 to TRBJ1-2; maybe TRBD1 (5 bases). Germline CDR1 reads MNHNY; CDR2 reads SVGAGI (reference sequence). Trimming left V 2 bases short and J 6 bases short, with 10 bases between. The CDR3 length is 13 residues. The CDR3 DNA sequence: TGTGCCAGCAGTTACAAGGGGTTAGATGGCTACACCTTC. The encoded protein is CASSYKGLDGYTF.

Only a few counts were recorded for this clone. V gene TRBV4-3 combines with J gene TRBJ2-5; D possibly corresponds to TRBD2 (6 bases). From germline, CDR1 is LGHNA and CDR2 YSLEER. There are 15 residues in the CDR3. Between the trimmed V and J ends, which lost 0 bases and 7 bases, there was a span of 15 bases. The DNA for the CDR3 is TGCGCCAGCAGCCAAGAACTAGCCTCGGATTGGACCCAGTACTTC. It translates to CASSQELASDWTQYF.